One sample yielded the 11 T cell receptor beta chains listed below, sequenced in a study of blood T cells in healthy people across ages. Alongside a J-beta primer mix, a sample-barcoded 5' primer served in a second PCR lasting about 7 to 11 cycles. From the 5' RACE reads, TCRdb called clonotypes with MiXCR, one entry per CDR3 protein. The sample shows about 640,000 distinct CDR3 sequences, less than 35% of them seen only once. Sequencing was performed on blood. The receptors were gathered from a woman at least 80 years old in good health.

This clonotype was detected a few times. The gene calls are TRBV5-6 and TRBJ1-5, with D unresolved. Germline V gene sequence: CDR1 SGHDT, CDR2 YYEEEE. Trimming left V 0 bases short and J 10 bases short, with 8 bases between. The CDR3 sequence is 12 residues long. For the CDR3, the DNA is TGTGCCAGCAGCTTGGGGGGTGGACCCCAGCATTTT. Translated: CASSLGGGPQHF.

Regarding this clonotype: A much larger clone sits a single nucleotide away, making a read error possible. The V gene is TRBV20-1, the J gene TRBJ2-1; TRBD2 aligns across 10 bases. Germline CDR1 DFQATT, CDR2 SNEGSKA (reference sequence). The junction had 10 bases not matched to a gene; V was cut back by 5 bases and J by 6 bases. CDR3 length equals 15 residues. CDR3 nucleotide sequence: TGCAGTGCTTCCCGGGGGGCTAGCGGGGGCAATGAGCAGTTCTTC. Its translation is CSASRGASGGNEQFF.

V and J are TRBV7-2 and TRBJ2-5; D is uncertain. V lost 0 bases, J lost 5 bases, and 19 bases lay in between. Looked up from germline, CDR1 is SGHTA and CDR2 is FQGNSA. The CDR3 runs 17 residues. CDR3 region: CASSLAGLARLGETQYF. For the CDR3, the DNA is TGTGCCAGCAGCTTAGCGGGTCTGGCCAGGCTGGGGGAGACCCAGTACTTC.

About this clonotype itself: Given a much more abundant clone one base away, this may be a read error. The rearrangement joins TRBV5-1 to TRBJ1-2; 10 positions match TRBD1. The CDR3 totals 15 residues. CDR1 SGHRS and CDR2 YFSETQ come from the germline V gene. DNA for the CDR3: TGCACCAGCAGCCCGGAGGGACAGGGGAACTATGGCTACACCTTC. Protein product: CTSSPEGQGNYGYTF.

The chain has TRBV30 and TRBJ1-5, with a weak D call TRBD1 (6 bases). Trimming pared 1 base from V and 6 bases from J, leaving 16 bases between. The germline V gene has CDR1 GTSNPN and CDR2 SVGIG (reference sequence). The CDR3 covers 15 residues. CDR3 amino acids: CAWSDGGRAGQPQHF. The DNA for the CDR3 is TGTGCCTGGAGTGACGGGGGCAGGGCGGGTCAGCCCCAGCATTTT.

This clonotype was detected many times. V usage is TRBV5-4 and J usage is TRBJ2-7, with D possibly being TRBD2 (6 bases). The CDR3 consists of 13 residues. Per germline, CDR1 SGHNT and CDR2 YYREEE (reference sequence). V was trimmed by 5 bases and J by 0 bases, leaving 9 bases between them. The DNA of the CDR3 is TGTGCCAGCAGTTTAGCGGCCTCCTACGAGCAGTACTTC. Translation gives CASSLAASYEQYF.

The chain is built from TRBV27 and TRBJ2-1; the match to TRBD1 covers 10 bases. This CDR3 has 14 residues. CDR1 and CDR2 (germline): MNHEY, SMNVEV (reference sequence). J lost 10 bases, V lost 7 bases, and 10 bases had no gene match. The CDR3 is CASTPGQGVDEQFF. The CDR3 DNA follows: TGTGCCAGCACCCCAGGACAGGGGGTGGACGAGCAGTTCTTC.

The chain combines TRBV28 with TRBJ1-5; 7 positions match TRBD1. J gave up 6 bases and V 6 bases, and 11 bases lay outside the gene matches. Germline-derived CDR1 and CDR2 are MDHEN and SYDVKM. The CDR3 is 15 amino acids. The CDR3 bases are TGTGCCAGCAGCTTAGGTACAGGGGCCCGTCAGCCCCAGCATTTT. It specifies CASSLGTGARQPQHF.

The V call is TRBV20-1, the J call TRBJ2-7, with 9 bases fitting TRBD1. Germline CDR1 reads DFQATT; CDR2 reads SNEGSKA (reference sequence). CDR3 length equals 16 residues. V dropped 4 bases and J dropped 3; count of bases not matched to a gene: 13. The CDR3 region is CSAMGTGFTSSYEQYF. The CDR3 nucleotides are TGCAGTGCTATGGGGACAGGGTTCACCTCTAGCTACGAGCAGTACTTC.

This clonotype appeared once. V and J are TRBV4-1 and TRBJ2-7, with TRBD1 matching over 10 bases. This CDR3 is built from 14 residues. V gave up 4 bases and J gave up 4 bases; unmatched junction bases: 4. CDR1 and CDR2 (germline): MGHRA, YSYEKL. As DNA, the CDR3 is TGCGCCAGCAGCCGCGGGACAGGGGAGTACGAGCAGTACTTC. This gives the protein CASSRGTGEYEQYF.

This clonotype was observed at least ten times. The chain uses TRBV20-1 and TRBJ2-3; D tentatively reads TRBD1 or TRBD2 (6 bases each). Germline V gene data show CDR1 as DFQATT and CDR2 as SNEGSKA (reference sequence). Trimming left V 7 bases short and J 3 bases short, with 11 bases between. The length of the CDR3 is 12 residues. CDR3 sequence reads: CSGSGATDTQYF. For the CDR3, the DNA is TGCAGTGGGTCGGGGGCAACAGATACGCAGTATTTT.